Listed here is a single TCR beta chain. Since a much larger clone is just one base distant, this may be a read error. Original data processing: Estimation of nucleated cell counts was performed using reference gene primer amplification. Assay used: immunoSEQ multiplex PCR; TCRdb lists only in-frame clones, some missing. V, J and clone size are those of that table, while D and trimming were read from the DNA. The table shows about 140,000 clones, with almost 85% occurring only once. CDR3 length: 14 amino acids. Germline CDR1 reads LGHDT; CDR2 reads YNNKEL (reference sequence). These data belong to a study of blood T cell repertoires in COVID-19. Study as a whole: Researchers got acute and convalescent COVID-19 samples from the United States, Italy and Spain.

The study drew participants aged about 18 to 89 years from roughly 25 US areas. Sequenced material: PBMCs or T cells enriched from blood (not recorded which). V usage is TRBV3-1 (or the pseudogene TRBV3-2) and J usage is TRBJ1-2, with D unclear. The sequence was obtained from a woman aged 45-65 years with acute COVID-19. CDR3 region: CDSSQGTGGYGYTF. The CDR3 coding sequence is TGTGACAGCAGCCAAGGAACGGGTGGCTATGGCTACACCTTC.